The sequence of this T cell receptor beta chain was determined in a study of blood T cell repertoires in COVID-19. Study-level information: Sites across the United States, Italy and Spain contributed samples from acute and convalescent COVID-19. Sources were T cells, B-cell-depleted T cells, or PBMCs; the material itself was cDNA or gDNA.

Original processing methods: Quantification of nucleated cells was approximated via reference gene primer amplification. Method: immunoSEQ multiplex PCR; TCRdb's copy keeps in-frame clones and lacks some. V, J and clone size are taken as reported in that table, and D and trimming were inferred from the DNA itself. Of more than 200,000 clones listed, more than 70% are singletons. In germline, CDR1 is SGHRS, CDR2 YFSETQ. V shed 4 bases and J shed 3 bases, with 10 bases lying between them. The CDR3 length is 14 residues. This sequence was found in a woman in her 50s with acute or convalescent COVID-19. The sequenced sample was peripheral blood. This sequence joins TRBV5-1 and TRBJ1-4; D is undetermined. CDR3 coding DNA: TGCGCCAGCAGCGCTTCCCAGTCTAATGAAAAACTGTTTTTT. It is translated as CASSASQSNEKLFF.